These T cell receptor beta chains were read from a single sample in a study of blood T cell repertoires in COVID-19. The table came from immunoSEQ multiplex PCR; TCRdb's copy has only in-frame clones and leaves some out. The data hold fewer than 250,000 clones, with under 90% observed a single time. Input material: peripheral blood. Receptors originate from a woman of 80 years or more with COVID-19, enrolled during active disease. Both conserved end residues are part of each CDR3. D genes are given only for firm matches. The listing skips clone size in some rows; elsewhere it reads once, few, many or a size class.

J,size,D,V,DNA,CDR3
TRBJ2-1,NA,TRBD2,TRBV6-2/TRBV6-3,TGTGCCAGCAGTTACCGCGGGACAGCGGGGGGGGAGCAGTTCTTC,CASSYRGTAGGEQFF
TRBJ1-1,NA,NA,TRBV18,TGTGCCAGCTCACCAGGGGAGAGCACTGAAGCTTTCTTT,CASSPGESTEAFF
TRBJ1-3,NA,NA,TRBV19,TGTGCCAGTAGTATAGCGCCAAAGGGACTCTCTGGAAACACCATATATTTT,CASSIAPKGLSGNTIYF
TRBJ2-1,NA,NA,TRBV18,TGTGCCAGCTCACCCCTAGGCGCCCCCTACAATGAGCAGTTCTTC,CASSPLGAPYNEQFF
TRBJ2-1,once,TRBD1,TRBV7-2,TGTGCCAGCAGCGCCGCCGGACAGGGGTACAATGAGCAGTTCTTC,CASSAAGQGYNEQFF
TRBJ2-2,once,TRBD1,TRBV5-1,TGCGCCAGCAGCCGCTGGGACAGGCTTAACACCGGGGAGCTGTTTTTT,CASSRWDRLNTGELFF
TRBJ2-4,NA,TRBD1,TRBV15,TGTGCCACCAGCAGAGATTGGACAGGGGTGTACTTC,CATSRDWTGVYF
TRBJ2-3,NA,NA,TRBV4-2,TGTGCCAGCAGCCAAGAAGTCGTGACTGGTGGGGCCGCTAGCACAGATACGCAGTATTTT,CASSQEVVTGGAASTDTQYF
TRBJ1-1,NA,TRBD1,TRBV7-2,TGTGCCAGCAGCTTAGGAGGACAGGGGAACACTGAAGCTTTCTTT,CASSLGGQGNTEAFF
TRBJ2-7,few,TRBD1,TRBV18,TGTGCCAGCTCCCAACAGGGACAGGGGGCTTACGAGCAGTACTTC,CASSQQGQGAYEQYF